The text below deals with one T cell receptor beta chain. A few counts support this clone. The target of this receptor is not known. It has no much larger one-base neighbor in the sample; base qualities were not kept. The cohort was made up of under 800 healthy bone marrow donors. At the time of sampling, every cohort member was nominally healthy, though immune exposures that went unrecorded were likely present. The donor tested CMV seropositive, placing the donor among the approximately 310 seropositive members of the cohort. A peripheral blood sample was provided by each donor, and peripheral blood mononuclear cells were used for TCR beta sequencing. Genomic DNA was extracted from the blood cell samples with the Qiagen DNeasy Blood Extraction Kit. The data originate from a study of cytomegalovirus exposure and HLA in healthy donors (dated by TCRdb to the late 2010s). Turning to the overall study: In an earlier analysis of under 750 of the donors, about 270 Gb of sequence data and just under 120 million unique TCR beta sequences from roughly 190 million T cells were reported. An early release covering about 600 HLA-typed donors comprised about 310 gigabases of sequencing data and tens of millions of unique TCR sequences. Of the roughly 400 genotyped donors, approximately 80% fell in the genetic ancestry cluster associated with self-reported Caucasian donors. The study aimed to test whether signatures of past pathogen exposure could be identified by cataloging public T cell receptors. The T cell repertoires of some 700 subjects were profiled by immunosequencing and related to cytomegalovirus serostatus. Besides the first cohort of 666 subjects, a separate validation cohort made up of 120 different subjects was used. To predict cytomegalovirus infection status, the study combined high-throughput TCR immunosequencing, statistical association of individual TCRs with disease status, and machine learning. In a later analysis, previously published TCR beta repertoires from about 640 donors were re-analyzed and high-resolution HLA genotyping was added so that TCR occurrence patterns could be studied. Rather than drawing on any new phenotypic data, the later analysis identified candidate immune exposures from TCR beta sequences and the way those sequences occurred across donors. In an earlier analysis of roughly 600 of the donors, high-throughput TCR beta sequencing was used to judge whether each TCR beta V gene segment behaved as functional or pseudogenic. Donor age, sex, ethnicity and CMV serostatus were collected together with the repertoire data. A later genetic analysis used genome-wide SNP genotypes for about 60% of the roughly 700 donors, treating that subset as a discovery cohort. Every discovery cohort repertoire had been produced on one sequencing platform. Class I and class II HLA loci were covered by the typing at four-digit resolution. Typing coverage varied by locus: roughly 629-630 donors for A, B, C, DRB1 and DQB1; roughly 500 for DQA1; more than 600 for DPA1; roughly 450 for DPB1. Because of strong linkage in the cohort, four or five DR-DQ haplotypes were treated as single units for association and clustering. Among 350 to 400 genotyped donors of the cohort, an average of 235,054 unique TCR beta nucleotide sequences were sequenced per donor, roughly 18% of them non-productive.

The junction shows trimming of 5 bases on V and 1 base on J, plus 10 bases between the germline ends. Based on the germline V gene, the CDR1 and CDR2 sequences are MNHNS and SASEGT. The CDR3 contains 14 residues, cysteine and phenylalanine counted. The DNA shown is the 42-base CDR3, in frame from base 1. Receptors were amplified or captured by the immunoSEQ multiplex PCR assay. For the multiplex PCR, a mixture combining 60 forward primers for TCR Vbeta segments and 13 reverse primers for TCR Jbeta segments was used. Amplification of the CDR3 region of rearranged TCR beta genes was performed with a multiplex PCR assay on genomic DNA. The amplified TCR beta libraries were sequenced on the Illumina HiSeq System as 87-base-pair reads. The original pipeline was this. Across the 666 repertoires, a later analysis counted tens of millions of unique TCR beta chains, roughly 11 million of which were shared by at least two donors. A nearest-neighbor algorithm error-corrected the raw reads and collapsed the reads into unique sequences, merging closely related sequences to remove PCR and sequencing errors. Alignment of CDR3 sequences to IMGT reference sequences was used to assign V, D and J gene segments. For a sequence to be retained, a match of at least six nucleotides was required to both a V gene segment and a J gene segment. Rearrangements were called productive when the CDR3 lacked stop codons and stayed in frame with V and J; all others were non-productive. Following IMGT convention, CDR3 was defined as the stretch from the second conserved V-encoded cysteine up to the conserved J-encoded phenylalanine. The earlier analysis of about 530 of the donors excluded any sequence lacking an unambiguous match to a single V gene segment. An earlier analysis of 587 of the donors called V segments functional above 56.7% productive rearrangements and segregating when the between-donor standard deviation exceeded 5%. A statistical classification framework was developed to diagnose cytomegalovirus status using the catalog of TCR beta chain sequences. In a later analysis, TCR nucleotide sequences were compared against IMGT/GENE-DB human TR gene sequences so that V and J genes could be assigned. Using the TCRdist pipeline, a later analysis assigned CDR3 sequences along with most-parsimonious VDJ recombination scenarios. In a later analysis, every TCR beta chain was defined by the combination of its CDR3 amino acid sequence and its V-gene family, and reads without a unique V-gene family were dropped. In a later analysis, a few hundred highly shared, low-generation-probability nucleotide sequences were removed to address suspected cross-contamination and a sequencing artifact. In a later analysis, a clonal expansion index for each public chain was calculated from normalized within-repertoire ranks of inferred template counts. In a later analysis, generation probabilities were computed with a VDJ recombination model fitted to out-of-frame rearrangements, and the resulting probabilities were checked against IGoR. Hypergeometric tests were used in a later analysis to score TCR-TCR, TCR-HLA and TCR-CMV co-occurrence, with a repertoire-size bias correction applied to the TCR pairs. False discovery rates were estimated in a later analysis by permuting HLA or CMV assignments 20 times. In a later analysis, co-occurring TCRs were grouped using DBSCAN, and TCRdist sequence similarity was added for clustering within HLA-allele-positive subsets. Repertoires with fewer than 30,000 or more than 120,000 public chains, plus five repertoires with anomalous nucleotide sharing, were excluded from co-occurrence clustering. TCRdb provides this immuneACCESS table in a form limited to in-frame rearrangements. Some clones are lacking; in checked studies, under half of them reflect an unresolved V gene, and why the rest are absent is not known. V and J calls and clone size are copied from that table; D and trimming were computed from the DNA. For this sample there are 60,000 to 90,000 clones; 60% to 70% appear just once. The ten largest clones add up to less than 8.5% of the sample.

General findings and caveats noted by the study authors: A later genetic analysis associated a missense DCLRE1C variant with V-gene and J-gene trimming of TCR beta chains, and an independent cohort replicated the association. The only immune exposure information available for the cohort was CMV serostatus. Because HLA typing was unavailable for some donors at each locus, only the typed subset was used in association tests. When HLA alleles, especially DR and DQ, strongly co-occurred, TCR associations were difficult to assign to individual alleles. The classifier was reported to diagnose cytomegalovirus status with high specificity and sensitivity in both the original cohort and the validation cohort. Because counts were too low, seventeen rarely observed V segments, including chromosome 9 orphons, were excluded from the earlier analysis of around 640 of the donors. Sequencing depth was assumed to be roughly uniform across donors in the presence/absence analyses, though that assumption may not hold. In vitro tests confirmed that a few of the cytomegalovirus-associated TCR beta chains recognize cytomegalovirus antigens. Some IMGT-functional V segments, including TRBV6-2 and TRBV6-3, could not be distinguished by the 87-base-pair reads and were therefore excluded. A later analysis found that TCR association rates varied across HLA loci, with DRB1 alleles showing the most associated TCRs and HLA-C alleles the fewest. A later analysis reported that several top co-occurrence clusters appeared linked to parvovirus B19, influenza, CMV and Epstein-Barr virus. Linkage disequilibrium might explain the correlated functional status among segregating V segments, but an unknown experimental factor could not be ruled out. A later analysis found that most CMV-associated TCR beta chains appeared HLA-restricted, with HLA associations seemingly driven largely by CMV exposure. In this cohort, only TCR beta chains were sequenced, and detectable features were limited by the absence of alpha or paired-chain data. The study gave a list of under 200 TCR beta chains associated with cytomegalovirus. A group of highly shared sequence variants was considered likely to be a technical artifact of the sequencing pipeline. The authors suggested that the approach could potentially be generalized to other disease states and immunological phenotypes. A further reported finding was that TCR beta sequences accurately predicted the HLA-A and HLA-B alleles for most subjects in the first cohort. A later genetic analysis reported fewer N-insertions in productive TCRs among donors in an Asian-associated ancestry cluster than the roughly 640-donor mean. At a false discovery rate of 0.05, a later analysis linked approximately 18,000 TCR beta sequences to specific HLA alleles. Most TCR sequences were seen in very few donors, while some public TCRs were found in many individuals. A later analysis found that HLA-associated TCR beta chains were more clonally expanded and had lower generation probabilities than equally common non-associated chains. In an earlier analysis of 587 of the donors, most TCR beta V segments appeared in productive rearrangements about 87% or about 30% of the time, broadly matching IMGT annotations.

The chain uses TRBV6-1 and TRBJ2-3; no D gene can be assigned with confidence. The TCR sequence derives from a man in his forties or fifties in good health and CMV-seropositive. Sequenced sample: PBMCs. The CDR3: CASSPLSRTDTQYF. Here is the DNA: TGTGCCAGCAGTCCCCTGTCCCGCACAGATACGCAGTATTTT.